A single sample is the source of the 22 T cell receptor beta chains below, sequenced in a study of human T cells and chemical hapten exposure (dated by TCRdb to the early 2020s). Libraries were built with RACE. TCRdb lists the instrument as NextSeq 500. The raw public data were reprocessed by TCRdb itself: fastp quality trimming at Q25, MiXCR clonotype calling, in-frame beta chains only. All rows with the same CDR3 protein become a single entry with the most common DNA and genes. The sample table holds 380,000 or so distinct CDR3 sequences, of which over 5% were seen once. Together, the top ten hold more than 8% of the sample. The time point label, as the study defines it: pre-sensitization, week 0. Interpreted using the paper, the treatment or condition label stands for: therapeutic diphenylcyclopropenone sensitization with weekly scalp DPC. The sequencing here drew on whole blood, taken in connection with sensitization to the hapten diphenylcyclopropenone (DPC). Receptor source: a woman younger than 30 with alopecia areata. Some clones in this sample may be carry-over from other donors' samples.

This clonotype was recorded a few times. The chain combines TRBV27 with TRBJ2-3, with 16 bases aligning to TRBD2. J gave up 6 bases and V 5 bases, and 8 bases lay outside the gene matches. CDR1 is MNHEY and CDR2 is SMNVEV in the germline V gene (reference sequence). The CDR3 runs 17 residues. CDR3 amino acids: CASSPTGTSGGADTQYF. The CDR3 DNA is TGTGCCAGCAGTCCAACCGGGACTAGCGGGGGGGCCGATACGCAGTATTTT.

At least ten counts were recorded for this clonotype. The CDR3 DNA follows: TGTGCCAGCAGCGTAGCTCGTAGCTCCGACACTGAAGCTTTCTTT. Protein product: CASSVARSSDTEAFF. This chain joins TRBV9 and TRBJ1-1; D is unresolved. CDR3 length: 15 amino acids. V lost 0 bases, J lost 3 bases, and 12 bases lay in between. The germline CDR1 and CDR2 sequences are SGDLS and YYNGEE.

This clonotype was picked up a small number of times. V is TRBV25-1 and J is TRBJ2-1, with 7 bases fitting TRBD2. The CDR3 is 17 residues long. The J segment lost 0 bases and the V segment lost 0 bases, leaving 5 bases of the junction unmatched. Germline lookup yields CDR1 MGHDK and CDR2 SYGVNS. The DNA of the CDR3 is TGTGCCAGCAGTGAATACGAAGGCGGGGGCTCCTACAATGAGCAGTTCTTC. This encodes CASSEYEGGGSYNEQFF.

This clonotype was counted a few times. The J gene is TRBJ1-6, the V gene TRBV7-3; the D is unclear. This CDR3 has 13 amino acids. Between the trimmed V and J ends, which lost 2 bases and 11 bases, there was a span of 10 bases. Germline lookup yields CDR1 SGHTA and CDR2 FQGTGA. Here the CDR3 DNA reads TGTGCCAGCAGCTTAGAGGGCCGGCCACCCCTCCACTTT. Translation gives CASSLEGRPPLHF.

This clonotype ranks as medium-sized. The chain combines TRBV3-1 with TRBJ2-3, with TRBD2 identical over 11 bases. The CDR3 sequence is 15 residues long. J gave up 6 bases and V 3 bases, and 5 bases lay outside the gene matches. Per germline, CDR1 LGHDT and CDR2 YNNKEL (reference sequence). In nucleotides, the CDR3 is TGTGCCAGCAGCCAGTGGACTAGCGGGCCCGATACGCAGTATTTT. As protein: CASSQWTSGPDTQYF.

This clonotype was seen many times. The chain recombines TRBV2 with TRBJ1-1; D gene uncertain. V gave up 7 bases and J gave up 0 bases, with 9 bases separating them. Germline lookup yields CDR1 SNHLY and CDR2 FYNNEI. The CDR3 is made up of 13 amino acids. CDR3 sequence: CASMDVLNTEAFF. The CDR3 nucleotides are TGTGCCAGCATGGATGTGCTGAACACTGAAGCTTTCTTT. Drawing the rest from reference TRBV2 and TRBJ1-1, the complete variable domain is EPEVTQTPSHQVTQMGQEVILRCVPISNHLYFYWYRQILGQKVEFLVSFYNNEISEKSEIFDDQFSVERPDGSNFTLKIRSTKLEDSAMYFCASMDVLNTEAFFGQGTRLTVV.

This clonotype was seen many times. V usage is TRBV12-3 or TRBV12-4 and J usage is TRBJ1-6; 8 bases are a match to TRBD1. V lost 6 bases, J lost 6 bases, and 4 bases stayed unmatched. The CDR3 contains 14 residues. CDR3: CASSRGRTNSPLHF. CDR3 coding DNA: TGTGCCAGCAGCAGGGGGCGGACTAATTCACCCCTCCACTTT.

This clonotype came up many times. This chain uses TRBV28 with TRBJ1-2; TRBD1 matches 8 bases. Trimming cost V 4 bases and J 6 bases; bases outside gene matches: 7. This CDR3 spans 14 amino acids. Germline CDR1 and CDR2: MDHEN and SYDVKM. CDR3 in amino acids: CASSSTGEVNGYTF. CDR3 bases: TGTGCCAGCAGTTCGACAGGGGAGGTGAATGGCTACACCTTC.

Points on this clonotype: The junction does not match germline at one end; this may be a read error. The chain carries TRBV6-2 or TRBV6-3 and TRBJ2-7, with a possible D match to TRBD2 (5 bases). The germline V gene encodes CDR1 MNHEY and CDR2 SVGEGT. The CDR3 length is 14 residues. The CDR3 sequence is CASSSHGSSYERYF. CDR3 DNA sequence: TGTGCCAGCAGTTCCCATGGGAGCTCCTACGAGCGGTACTTC.

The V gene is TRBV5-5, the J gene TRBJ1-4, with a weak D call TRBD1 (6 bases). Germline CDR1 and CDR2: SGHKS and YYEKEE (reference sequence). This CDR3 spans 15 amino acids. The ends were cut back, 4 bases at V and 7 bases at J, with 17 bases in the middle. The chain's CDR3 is CASSVTGLGVEKLFF. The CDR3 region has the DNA TGTGCCAGCAGCGTCACAGGGCTAGGCGTTGAAAAACTGTTTTTT.

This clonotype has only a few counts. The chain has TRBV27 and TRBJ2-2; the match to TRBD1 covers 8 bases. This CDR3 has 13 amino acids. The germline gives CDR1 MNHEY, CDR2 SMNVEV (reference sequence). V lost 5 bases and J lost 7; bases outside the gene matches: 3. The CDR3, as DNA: TGTGCCAGCAGTCGGACAGGGAACGGGGAGCTGTTTTTT. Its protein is CASSRTGNGELFF.

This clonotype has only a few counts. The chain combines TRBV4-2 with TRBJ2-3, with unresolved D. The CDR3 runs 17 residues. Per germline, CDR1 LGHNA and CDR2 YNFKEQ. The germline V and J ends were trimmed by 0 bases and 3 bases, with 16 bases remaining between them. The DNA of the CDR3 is TGTGCCAGCAGCCAAGATGGGCAGAGAGGATTGACAGATACGCAGTATTTT. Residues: CASSQDGQRGLTDTQYF.

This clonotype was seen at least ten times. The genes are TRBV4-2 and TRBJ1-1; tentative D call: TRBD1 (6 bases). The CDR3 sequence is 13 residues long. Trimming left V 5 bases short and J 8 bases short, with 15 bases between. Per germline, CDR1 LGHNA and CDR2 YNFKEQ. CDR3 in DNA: TGTGCCAGCAGCTTACGACAGGAGGACGAAGCTTTCTTT. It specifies CASSLRQEDEAFF.

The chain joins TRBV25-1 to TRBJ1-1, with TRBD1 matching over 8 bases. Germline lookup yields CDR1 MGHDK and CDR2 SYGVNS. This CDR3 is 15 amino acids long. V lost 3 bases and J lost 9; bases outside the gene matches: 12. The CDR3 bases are TGTGCCAGCAGTGAGAGCGGGACAGGAAGATTTCAAGCTTTCTTT. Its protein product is CASSESGTGRFQAFF. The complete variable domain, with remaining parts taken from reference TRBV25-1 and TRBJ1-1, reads EADIYQTPRYLVIGTGKKITLECSQTMGHDKMYWYQQDPGMELHLIHYSYGVNSTEKGDLSSESTVSRIRTEHFPLTLESARPSHTSQYLCASSESGTGRFQAFFGQGTRLTVV.

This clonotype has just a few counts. The chain's CDR3 is CAISGTVTMNTEAFF. The CDR3 region has the DNA TGTGCCATCAGCGGGACAGTCACTATGAACACTGAAGCTTTCTTT. The chain combines TRBV10-3 with TRBJ1-1; TRBD1 matches at 7 bases. The CDR3 length is 15 residues. Germline trimming cut 6 bases from V and 0 bases from J; bases unmatched to any gene: 7. Germline V gene data show CDR1 as ENHRY and CDR2 as SYGVKD.

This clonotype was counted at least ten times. This chain's CDR3 is CSVAAGSGANVLTF. The DNA for the CDR3 is TGCAGCGTTGCGGCCGGCTCTGGGGCCAACGTCCTGACTTTC. This chain links TRBV29-1 with TRBJ2-6; D is unresolved. Germline V gene sequence: CDR1 SQVTM, CDR2 ANQGSEA. The CDR3 loop spans 14 amino acids. V dropped 4 bases and J dropped 0 bases, with 7 bases sitting between them.

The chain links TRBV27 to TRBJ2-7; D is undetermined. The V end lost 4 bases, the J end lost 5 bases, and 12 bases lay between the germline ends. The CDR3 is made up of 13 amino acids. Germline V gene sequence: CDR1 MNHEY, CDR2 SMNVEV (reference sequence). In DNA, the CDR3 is TGTGCCAGCAGTTCCACCGCCGCCCACGAGCAGTACTTC. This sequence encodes CASSSTAAHEQYF.

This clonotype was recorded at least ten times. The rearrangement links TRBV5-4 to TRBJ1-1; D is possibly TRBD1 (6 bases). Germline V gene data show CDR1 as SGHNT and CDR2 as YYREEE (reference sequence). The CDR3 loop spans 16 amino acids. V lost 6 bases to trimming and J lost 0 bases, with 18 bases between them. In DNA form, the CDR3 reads TGTGCCAGCAATGGGGGGTCGGGGGCCATGAACACTGAAGCTTTCTTT. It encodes CASNGGSGAMNTEAFF.

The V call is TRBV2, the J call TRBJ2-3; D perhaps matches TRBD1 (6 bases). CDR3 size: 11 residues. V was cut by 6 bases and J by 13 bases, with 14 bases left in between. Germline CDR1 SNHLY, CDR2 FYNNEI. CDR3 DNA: TGTGCCAGCAGGTTGGGGGCAGTGAAGTATTTT. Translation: CASRLGAVKYF.

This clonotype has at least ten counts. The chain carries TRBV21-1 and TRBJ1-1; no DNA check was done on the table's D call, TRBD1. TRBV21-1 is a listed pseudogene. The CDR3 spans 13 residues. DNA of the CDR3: TGTGCCAGCAGCCGGGGGCAGAGACCTGAAGCTTTCTTT. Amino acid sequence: CASSRGQRPEAFF.

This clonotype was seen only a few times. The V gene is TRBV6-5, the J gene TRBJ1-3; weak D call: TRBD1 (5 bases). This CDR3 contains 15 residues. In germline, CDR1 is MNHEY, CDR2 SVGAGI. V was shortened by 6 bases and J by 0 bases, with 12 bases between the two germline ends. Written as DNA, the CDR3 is TGTGCCAGCAGCCCAGGACAAAGCTCTGGAAACACCATATATTTT. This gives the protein CASSPGQSSGNTIYF.

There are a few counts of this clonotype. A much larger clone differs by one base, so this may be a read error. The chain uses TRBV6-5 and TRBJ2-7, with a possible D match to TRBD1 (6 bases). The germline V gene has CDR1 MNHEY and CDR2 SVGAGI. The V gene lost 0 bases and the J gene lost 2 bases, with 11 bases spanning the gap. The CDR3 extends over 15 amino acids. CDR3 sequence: CASSYSRQAPYEQYF. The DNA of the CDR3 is TGTGCCAGCAGTTACTCCCGACAGGCCCCCTACGAGCAGTACTTC.